The present T cell receptor (beta chain) was sequenced within a study of cytomegalovirus exposure and HLA in healthy donors. V was cut by 6 bases and J by 0 bases, with 12 bases left in between. CDR3 length: 15 amino acids. Germline CDR1 reads MNHNS; CDR2 reads SASEGT. The study ran its PCR with 60 Vbeta and 13 Jbeta primers. Data came from immunoSEQ multiplex PCR; TCRdb stores just in-frame clones and leaves some out. The sample yields more than 80,000 clones, under 85% seen once. With regard to this clone: Antigen specificity is unknown.

General observations from the study: A list of more than 150 TCR beta chains associated with cytomegalovirus was given. Prediction of most subjects' HLA-A and HLA-B alleles by TCR beta sequences was reportedly accurate.

The chain is built from TRBV6-1 and TRBJ1-3; D perhaps matches TRBD1 (6 bases). This receptor was taken from a female donor in good health and CMV-seropositive. Sequenced: PBMCs. The CDR3 DNA reads TGTGCCAGCAGCGGTCAGGGGTCCTCTGGAAACACCATATATTTT. Its protein product is CASSGQGSSGNTIYF.